The clone carrying this TCR beta chain was seen once. What it recognizes is unknown. Nashville, Tennessee was home to all donors, each a Caucasian adult. The source of the sample is a study of shared clonotypes between healthy human individuals. The overall study: Plates per donor: three CD4 naive, three CD4 memory, two CD8 naive, one CD8 memory.

Original analysis: Quality scores were absent from the junction-only immunoSEQ sequences, so filtering differed. The protocol was immunoSEQ multiplex PCR, while the TCRdb copy is restricted to in-frame clones and leaves out a portion. The V and J calls and the clone size are those of that table, but D and trimming were determined from the DNA. The table lists roughly 2.5 million clones, around 90% of them singletons. Study-wide results and limits: Generation of non-shared clonotypes was less probable than generation of clonotypes shared by all four donors.

CDR3 length equals 16 residues. Germline-derived CDR1 and CDR2 are MDHEN and SYDVKM. With V trimmed by 2 bases and J by 4 bases, 6 bases remained unmatched. The rearrangement links TRBV28 to TRBJ1-5; 9 bases are shared with TRBD1. This TCR was recovered from a young man in good health. The specimen sequenced was naive CD4+ T cells sorted from blood. Specified subset: CD45RA+ positively selected. CDR3 DNA: TGTGCCAGCAGTTTAGTGGGACAGGGATTTAATCAGCCCCAGCATTTT. It yields the protein CASSLVGQGFNQPQHF.